This T cell receptor (beta chain) was sequenced during a study of T cell responses to AZD1222 COVID-19 vaccine. Looking at the study overall: Investigators merged groups given second doses at roughly 4 or roughly 12 weeks. Findings and caveats of the study: Just five or six AZD1222 recipients were seropositive at baseline.

This clone was observed a handful of times. Its antigen is not identified. Germline V gives CDR1 LNHDA, CDR2 SQIVND (reference sequence). CDR3 size: 14 residues. The V gene end was trimmed by 1 base and the J gene end by 11 bases; junction bases not matched to a gene: 9. The assay was immunoSEQ multiplex PCR, and TCRdb's table has in-frame clones only and misses some. The profile covers over 65,000 clones, with 78% appearing a single time and around 21% taken by the ten largest. The starting material was peripheral blood, obtained on day 0 of AZD1222 vaccination. The chain couples TRBV19 to TRBJ1-1, with 8 bases that match TRBD1. The TCR comes from an adult in good health. CDR3 coding DNA: TGTGCCAGTAGTATAGCTTTAGGGACAGGACACGCTTTCTTT. Its translation is CASSIALGTGHAFF.